The 2 T cell receptor beta chains below were found in one sample sequenced in a study of naive and memory T cell subsets. The beta constant-region primer was an equimolar mix of two oligonucleotides covering TRBC1 and TRBC2. Nested alpha and beta constant-region primers with the SP2 primer drove four PCR rounds on ligated cDNA. TCRdb used MiXCR to reprocess the UMI-ligation and nested PCR reads, holding one entry per CDR3 protein. The repertoire consists of approximately 31,000 distinct CDR3 sequences, with around a sixth occurring once and the leading ten covering more than 3%. The specimen was effector memory CD4+ T cells from blood. Subset meaning: effector memory, CD45RA- CD27-. These receptors all come from a human donor in good health.

This clonotype was observed many times. This chain connects TRBV6-2 or TRBV6-3 to TRBJ1-5; tentative D call: TRBD1 (6 bases). V was shortened by 4 bases and J by 6 bases, with 13 bases between the two germline ends. CDR1 is MNHEY and CDR2 is SVGEGT in the germline V gene. The CDR3 has 14 residues. CDR3: CASSLQGGSQPQHF. The CDR3 region has the DNA TGTGCCAGCAGTTTACAGGGAGGGAGTCAGCCCCAGCATTTT.

The rearrangement links TRBV28 to TRBJ2-3, with D unresolved. With 7 bases removed from V and 6 bases from J, the gap between germline ends came to 8 bases. The CDR3 totals 11 residues. Germline CDR1 reads MDHEN; CDR2 reads SYDVKM. The CDR3 coding sequence is TGTGCCAGCACCAGCCGGGATACGCAGTATTTT. This encodes CASTSRDTQYF.